Listed below are T cell receptor beta chains from one sample, sequenced in a study of OX40 agonist ivuxolimab in advanced cancers. Clones were read by immunoSEQ multiplex PCR, and TCRdb kept only the in-frame ones, dropping some. The sample yields tens of thousands of clones, approximately 78% seen once. The input for sequencing was CD4+ or CD8+ T cells sorted from blood, taken in a trial of the OX40 agonist ivuxolimab. Every receptor here comes from an adult with an advanced solid tumor such as melanoma, head and neck, liver or kidney cancer. CDR3s include the opening cysteine and the closing phenylalanine or tryptophan. Fields, in order: D gene, V gene, clone size, J gene, CDR3 length, CDR3 DNA, CDR3 protein. D genes are given only for firm matches. Clone size is shown for a subset of rows, as once, few, many or a class of expanded clone.

-,TRBV19,-,TRBJ1-4,11,TGTGCCAGTAGTATGGTTGAAAAACTGTTTTTT,CASSMVEKLFF
-,TRBV4-1,-,TRBJ2-7,15,TGCGCCAGCAGTCAGGATGGGCAGGGGTATTACGAGCAGTACTTC,CASSQDGQGYYEQYF
-,TRBV10-3,-,TRBJ1-1,13,TGTGCCATCGGACAGAAAAAGAACACTGAAGCTTTCTTT,CAIGQKKNTEAFF
TRBD2,TRBV11-2,once,TRBJ2-1,14,TGTGCCAGCAGCTTGTACCGGGGAGGGAATGAGCAGTTCTTC,CASSLYRGGNEQFF
-,TRBV4-1,-,TRBJ1-6,14,TGCGCCAGCAGCCAGAGACAGTTAAATTCACCCCTCCACTTT,CASSQRQLNSPLHF
TRBD2,TRBV28,-,TRBJ2-7,15,TGTGCCAGCAGTTTAAGACTAGCGGGAGTAGGCGAGCAGTACTTC,CASSLRLAGVGEQYF
TRBD1,TRBV28,-,TRBJ2-7,15,TGTGCCAGCACCCCCTTGACAGGGGGATCTCTCGAGCAGTACTTC,CASTPLTGGSLEQYF
-,TRBV28,-,TRBJ1-1,12,TGTGCCAGCAGTTTTTTGTTTGGTGAAGCTTTCTTT,CASSFLFGEAFF
-,TRBV4-1,-,TRBJ2-4,16,TGCGCCAGCAGCCAAGCGGGCAACTTAGCCAAAAACATTCAGTACTTC,CASSQAGNLAKNIQYF
-,TRBV10-2,-,TRBJ2-7,12,TGCGCCAGCAGTGAGTCGGGGTACGAGCAGTACTTC,CASSESGYEQYF
-,TRBV7-9,-,TRBJ1-2,16,TGTGCCAGCAGCCCTAAAGGGGCAGGAGGCTTCAGTGGCTACACCTTC,CASSPKGAGGFSGYTF
-,TRBV7-8,-,TRBJ2-3,15,TGTGCCAGCAGCCCACGACAGGAGAGCACAGATACGCAGTATTTT,CASSPRQESTDTQYF
-,TRBV6-9,-,TRBJ2-3,11,TGTGCCAGCAGGACCACAGATACGCAGTATTTT,CASRTTDTQYF
-,TRBV10-3,-,TRBJ2-3,14,TGTGCCATCAGTGAGGATGGCAGCACAGATACGCAGTATTTT,CAISEDGSTDTQYF
-,TRBV20-1,once,TRBJ2-1,11,TGCAGTGCCCCCCTCTTTAATGAGCAGTTCTTC,CSAPLFNEQFF
TRBD1,TRBV2,-,TRBJ1-1,19,TGTGCCAGCAGTGAATGGGGGGGACAGGCATCAAATGCGGACACTGAAGCTTTCTTT,CASSEWGGQASNADTEAFF
-,TRBV19,few,TRBJ1-5,18,TGTGCCAGTACTGCCTACCGGGACCCCCGGGGGGCCCCTCAGCCCCAGCATTTT,CASTAYRDPRGAPQPQHF
-,TRBV7-8,-,TRBJ1-4,15,TGTGCCAGCAGCCCCTCGGCACATTCTTCGAAAAAACTGTTTTTT,CASSPSAHSSKKLFF
TRBD1,TRBV29-1,-,TRBJ2-5,13,TGCAGCGTTGAGACAGGGGCAGATGAGACCCAGTACTTC,CSVETGADETQYF
-,TRBV2,-,TRBJ2-3,15,TGTGCCAGCAGTGAACGCTGGTACGGCACAGATACGCAGTATTTT,CASSERWYGTDTQYF
-,TRBV5-1,-,TRBJ1-2,13,TGCGCCAGCAGCTTGGGGACTCACTATGGCTACACCTTC,CASSLGTHYGYTF
TRBD2,TRBV15,once,TRBJ2-7,16,TGTGCCACCAGCACCTGGGGGAGCGGGGGCAACTACGAGCAGTACTTC,CATSTWGSGGNYEQYF
-,TRBV18,-,TRBJ2-7,16,TGTGCCAGCTCATCCTCCGGGACCGACAGCTCCTACGAGCAGTACTTC,CASSSSGTDSSYEQYF
-,TRBV11-1,-,TRBJ1-2,12,TGTGCCAGCAGCCAAGGCAGGGACGCCATGACCTTC,CASSQGRDAMTF
-,TRBV6-4,-,TRBJ2-5,15,TGTGCCAGCAGCCCCTCGGGGGGAGGGGGAGAGACCCAGTACTTC,CASSPSGGGGETQYF
TRBD1,TRBV5-4,-,TRBJ2-1,17,TGTGCCAGCAGCCGAGGGTCCGGGACAGGGTCGGACAATGAGCAGTTCTTC,CASSRGSGTGSDNEQFF
-,TRBV5-1,-,TRBJ2-2,13,TGCGCCAGCAGCTTCCTCTCCAGCGGGGAGCTGTTTTTT,CASSFLSSGELFF
-,TRBV5-4,-,TRBJ1-1,13,TGTGCCAGCAGCTATAGAGATGACAGCCAAGCTTTCTTT,CASSYRDDSQAFF
-,TRBV6-1,-,TRBJ1-2,15,TGTGCCAGCAGTGAACCCAGGGTGGGATCTTATGGCTACACCTTC,CASSEPRVGSYGYTF
-,TRBV9,-,TRBJ1-3,14,TGTGCCAGCAGCGTACAAGCTCCTGGAAACACCATATATTTT,CASSVQAPGNTIYF
-,TRBV6-4,-,TRBJ1-2,14,TGTGCCAGCAGTGTGGAAGCTTCTTCTAGGGGCTACACCTTC,CASSVEASSRGYTF
-,TRBV28,-,TRBJ1-1,12,TGTGCCAGCAGTTTATTGGGAACTGAAGCTTTCTTT,CASSLLGTEAFF
-,TRBV5-4,-,TRBJ2-5,14,TGTGCCAGCAGCTCGACTAGGGGAGAGGAGACCCAGTACTTC,CASSSTRGEETQYF
-,TRBV7-9,-,TRBJ2-7,12,TGTGCCAGCAGCTTTGGACGAGACGAGCAGTACTTC,CASSFGRDEQYF
-,TRBV28,few,TRBJ2-7,14,TGTGCCAGCAGTTCGATGGACAGCTCCTACGAGCAGTACTTC,CASSSMDSSYEQYF
-,TRBV5-1,-,TRBJ2-3,15,TGCGCCAGCAGCTTGGATAGGGGTGAGACAGATACGCAGTATTTT,CASSLDRGETDTQYF
-,TRBV11-2,few,TRBJ2-7,11,TGTGCCAGCAGCGCAGGGCCCGAGCAGTACTTC,CASSAGPEQYF